This passage covers 3 T cell receptor beta chains from one sample sequenced in a study of Ad26.COV2.S vaccination and SARS-CoV-2 variants. Profiling relied on immunoSEQ multiplex PCR, and the TCRdb table lists in-frame clones only, not all of them. The data show about 350,000 clones, less than 90% seen once. The treatment: some 20 received Ad26.COV2.S at low or high dose, single or two shots; several received placebo; per-sample allocation not given. Samples came from day 63 after the first vaccine or placebo injection. The sample in question was peripheral blood, obtained in a trial of Ad26.COV2.S vaccine versus placebo. The origin of the receptors is a person between 18 and 60 years old who received the Ad26.COV2.S COVID-19 vaccine or a placebo.

This clone is labeled as medium-sized (0.01 to 0.1%). The chain uses TRBV6-6 and TRBJ1-2; no reliable D call. The germline gives CDR1 MNHNY, CDR2 SVGAGI (reference sequence). The CDR3 extends over 13 amino acids. Trimming shortened V by 4 bases and J by 10 bases, and 16 bases separated the two germline ends. CDR3 DNA: TGTGCCAGCAGTTCCTACGGGTTCGCCGACTACACCTTC. It is translated as CASSSYGFADYTF.

This chain joins TRBV27 and TRBJ1-1; possibly TRBD1 for D (6 bases). Looked up from germline, CDR1 is MNHEY and CDR2 is SMNVEV (reference sequence). This CDR3 region has 15 residues. Trimming shortened V by 8 bases and J by 5 bases, and 21 bases separated the two germline ends. CDR3 sequence reads: CASAVSRGRRTEAFF. The CDR3 DNA reads as TGTGCCAGCGCTGTATCTCGGGGGCGCCGGACTGAAGCTTTCTTT.

This clone has only a few counts. V is TRBV11-2 and J is TRBJ2-1, with a possible D match to TRBD2 (5 bases). This CDR3 region has 16 residues. Germline V gives CDR1 SGHAT, CDR2 FQNNGV. Between the trimmed V and J ends, which lost 4 bases and 2 bases, there was a span of 15 bases. The CDR3 protein is CASSSTSLAAYNEQFF. The DNA of the CDR3 is TGTGCCAGCAGCTCAACCTCTCTAGCAGCCTACAATGAGCAGTTCTTC.